The clone carrying this T cell receptor beta chain was seen ten or more times. Its specificity is unknown. This sample is part of a study of identical twins. Overall study findings and caveats: The presence of invariant MAIT and iNKT cells could partly confound analyses of zero-insertion sequences. Out-of-frame beta sequences exhibited a weaker degree of excess twin sharing.

The germline CDR1 and CDR2 sequences are DFQATT and SNEGSKA (reference sequence). The CDR3 loop spans 16 amino acids. V shed 0 bases and J 4 bases; nucleotides not matched to a gene: 8. cDNA molecules carried unique molecular identifiers, and template switching added a universal primer site. TCRdb itself ran the 5' RACE reads through MiXCR, one entry per CDR3 protein. The table has a few hundred thousand distinct CDR3 sequences, 7.5% to 10% seen once. The sample also formed part of further work on yellow fever vaccine responses in identical twins. As reported in that work: A vaccine T cell response that seemed partly convergent and partly personalized was reported in twins.

The sequence came from a woman aged 18-29 years in good health. The V and J genes are TRBV20-1 and TRBJ2-1; 8 bases agree with TRBD2. Material: PBMCs. The CDR3 sequence: CSAREAGGRTYNEQFF. CDR3 bases: TGCAGTGCTAGAGAAGCGGGCGGGAGGACATACAATGAGCAGTTCTTC.